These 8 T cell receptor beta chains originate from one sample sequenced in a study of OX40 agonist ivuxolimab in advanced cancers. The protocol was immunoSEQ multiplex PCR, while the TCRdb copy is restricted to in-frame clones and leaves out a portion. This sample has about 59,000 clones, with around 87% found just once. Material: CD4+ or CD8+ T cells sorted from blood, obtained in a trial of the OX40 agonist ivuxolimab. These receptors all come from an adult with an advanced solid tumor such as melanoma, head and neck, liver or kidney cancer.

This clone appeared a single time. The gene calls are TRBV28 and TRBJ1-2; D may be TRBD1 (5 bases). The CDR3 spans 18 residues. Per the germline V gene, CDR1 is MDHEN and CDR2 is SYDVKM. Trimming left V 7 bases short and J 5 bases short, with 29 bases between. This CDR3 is CASTHSNPGWSSQYGYTF. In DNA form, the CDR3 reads TGTGCCAGCACCCATTCGAACCCAGGGTGGTCCTCCCAATATGGCTACACCTTC.

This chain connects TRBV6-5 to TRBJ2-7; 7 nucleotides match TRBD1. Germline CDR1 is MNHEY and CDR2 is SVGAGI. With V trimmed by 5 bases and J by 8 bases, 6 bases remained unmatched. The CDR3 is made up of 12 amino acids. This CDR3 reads CASSRGQEKQYF. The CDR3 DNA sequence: TGTGCCAGCAGTAGAGGACAGGAAAAGCAGTACTTC.

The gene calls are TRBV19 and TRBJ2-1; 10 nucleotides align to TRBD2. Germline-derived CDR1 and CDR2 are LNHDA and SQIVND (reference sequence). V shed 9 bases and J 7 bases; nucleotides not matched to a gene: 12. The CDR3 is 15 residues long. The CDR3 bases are TGTGCCAGCCAGGGGTTGAGCGGGGGGGCAAATGAGCAGTTCTTC. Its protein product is CASQGLSGGANEQFF.

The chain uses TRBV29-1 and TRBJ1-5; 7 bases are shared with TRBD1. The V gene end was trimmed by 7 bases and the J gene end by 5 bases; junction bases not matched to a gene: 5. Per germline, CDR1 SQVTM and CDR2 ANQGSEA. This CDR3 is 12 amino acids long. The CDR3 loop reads CSARQGDQPQHF. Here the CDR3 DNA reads TGCAGCGCACGACAGGGAGATCAGCCCCAGCATTTT.

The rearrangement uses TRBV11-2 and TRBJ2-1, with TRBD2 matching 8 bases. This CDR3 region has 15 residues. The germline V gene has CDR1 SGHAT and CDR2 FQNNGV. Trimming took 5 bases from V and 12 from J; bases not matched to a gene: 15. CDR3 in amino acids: CASSTSGGLGWGQFF. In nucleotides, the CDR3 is TGTGCCAGCAGCACTTCTGGGGGACTAGGCTGGGGGCAGTTCTTC.

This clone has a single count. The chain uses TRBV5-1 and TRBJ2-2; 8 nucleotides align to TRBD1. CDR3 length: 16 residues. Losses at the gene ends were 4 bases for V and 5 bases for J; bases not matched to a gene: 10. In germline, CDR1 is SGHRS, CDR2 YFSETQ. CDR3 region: CASSPRQGRRTGELFF. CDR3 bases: TGCGCCAGCAGCCCCCGACAGGGGCGAAGGACCGGGGAGCTGTTTTTT. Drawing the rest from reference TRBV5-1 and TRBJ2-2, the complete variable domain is KAGVTQTPRYLIKTRGQQVTLSCSPISGHRSVSWYQQTPGQGLQFLFEYFSETQRNKGNFPGRFSGRQFSNSRSEMNVSTLELGDSALYLCASSPRQGRRTGELFFGEGSRLTVL.

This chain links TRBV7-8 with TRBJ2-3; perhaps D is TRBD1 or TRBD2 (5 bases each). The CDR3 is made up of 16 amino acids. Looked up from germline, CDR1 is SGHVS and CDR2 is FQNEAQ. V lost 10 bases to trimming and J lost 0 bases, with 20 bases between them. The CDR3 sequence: CATGWSRDGSTDTQYF. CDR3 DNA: TGTGCCACCGGGTGGTCCCGGGACGGAAGCACAGATACGCAGTATTTT.

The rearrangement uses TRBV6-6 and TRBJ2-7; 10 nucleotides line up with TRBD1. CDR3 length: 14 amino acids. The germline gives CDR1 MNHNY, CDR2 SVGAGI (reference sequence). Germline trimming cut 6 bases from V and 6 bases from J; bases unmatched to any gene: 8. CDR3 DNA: TGTGCCAGCAGGGGACAGGGGTACATACGCGAGCAGTACTTC. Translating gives CASRGQGYIREQYF.